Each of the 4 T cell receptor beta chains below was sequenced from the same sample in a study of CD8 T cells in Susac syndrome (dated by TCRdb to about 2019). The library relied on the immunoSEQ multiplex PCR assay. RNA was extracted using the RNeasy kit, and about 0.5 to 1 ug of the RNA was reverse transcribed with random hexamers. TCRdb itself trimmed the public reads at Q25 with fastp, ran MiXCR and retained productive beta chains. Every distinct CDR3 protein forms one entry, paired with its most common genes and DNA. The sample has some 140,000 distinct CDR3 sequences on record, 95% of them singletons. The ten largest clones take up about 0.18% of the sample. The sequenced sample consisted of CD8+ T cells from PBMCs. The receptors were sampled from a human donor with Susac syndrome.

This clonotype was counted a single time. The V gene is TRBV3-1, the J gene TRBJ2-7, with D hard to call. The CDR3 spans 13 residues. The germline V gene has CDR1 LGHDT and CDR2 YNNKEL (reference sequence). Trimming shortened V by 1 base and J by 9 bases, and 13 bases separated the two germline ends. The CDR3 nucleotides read TGTGCCAGCAGCCAAGGCCCCGACGCAGGGCAGTACTTC. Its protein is CASSQGPDAGQYF.

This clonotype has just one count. CDR3 DNA sequence: TGCGCCAGCAGCTACCGGGACCATTACGAGCAGTACTTC. Encoded protein: CASSYRDHYEQYF. This chain connects TRBV5-1 to TRBJ2-7; either TRBD1 or TRBD2 may supply D (5 bases each). The germline CDR1 and CDR2 sequences are SGHRS and YFSETQ. The V gene lost 3 bases and the J gene lost 4 bases, with 11 bases spanning the gap. The CDR3 covers 13 residues. Full variable domain (rest looked up from reference TRBV5-1 and TRBJ2-7): KAGVTQTPRYLIKTRGQQVTLSCSPISGHRSVSWYQQTPGQGLQFLFEYFSETQRNKGNFPGRFSGRQFSNSRSEMNVSTLELGDSALYLCASSYRDHYEQYFGPGTRLTVT.

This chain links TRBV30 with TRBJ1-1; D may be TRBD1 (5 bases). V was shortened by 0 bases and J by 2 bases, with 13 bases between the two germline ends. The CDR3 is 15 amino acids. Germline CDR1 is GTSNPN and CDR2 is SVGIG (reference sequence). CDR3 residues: CAWSVDWGANTEAFF. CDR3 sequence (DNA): TGTGCCTGGAGTGTAGACTGGGGCGCAAACACTGAAGCTTTCTTT.

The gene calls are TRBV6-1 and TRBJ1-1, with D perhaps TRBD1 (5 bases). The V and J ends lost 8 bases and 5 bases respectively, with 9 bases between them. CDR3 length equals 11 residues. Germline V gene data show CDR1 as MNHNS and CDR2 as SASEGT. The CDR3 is CASGRATEAFF. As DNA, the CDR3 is TGTGCCAGCGGCAGGGCGACTGAAGCTTTCTTT.